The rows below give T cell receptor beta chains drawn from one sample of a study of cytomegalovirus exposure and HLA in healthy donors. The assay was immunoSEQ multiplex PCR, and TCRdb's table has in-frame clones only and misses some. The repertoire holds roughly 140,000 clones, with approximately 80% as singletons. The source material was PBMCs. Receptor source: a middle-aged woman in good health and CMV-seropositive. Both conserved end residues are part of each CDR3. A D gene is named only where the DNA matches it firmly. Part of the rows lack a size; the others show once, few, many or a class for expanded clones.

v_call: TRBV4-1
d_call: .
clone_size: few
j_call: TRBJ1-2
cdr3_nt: TGCGCCAGCAGCCAAGATGTGGGACTGTGGGGCTACACCTTC
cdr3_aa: CASSQDVGLWGYTF

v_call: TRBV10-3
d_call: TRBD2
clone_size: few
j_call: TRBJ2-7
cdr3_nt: TGTGCCACCATCGGACTAGCGGGCCTCTCCTACGAGCAGTACTTC
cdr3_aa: CATIGLAGLSYEQYF

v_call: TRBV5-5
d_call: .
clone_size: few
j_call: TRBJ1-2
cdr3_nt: TGTGCCAGCAGTGCGGGGACCCTTGAGGGCTACACCTTC
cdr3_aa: CASSAGTLEGYTF

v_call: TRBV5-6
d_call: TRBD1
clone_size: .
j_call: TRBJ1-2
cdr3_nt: TGTGCCAGCAGCTTAGGGACAGCCTATGGCTACACCTTC
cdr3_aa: CASSLGTAYGYTF

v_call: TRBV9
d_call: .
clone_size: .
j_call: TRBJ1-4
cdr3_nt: TGTGCCAGCAGCCCCAGGGCGGGGAGGGAAAAACTGTTTTTT
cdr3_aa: CASSPRAGREKLFF

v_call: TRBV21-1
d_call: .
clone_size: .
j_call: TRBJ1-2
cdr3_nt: TGTGCCAGCAGCAAAGCCTTTGGGCCGGGGGTGACCCCATTTAACTATGGCTACACCTTC
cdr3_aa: CASSKAFGPGVTPFNYGYTF

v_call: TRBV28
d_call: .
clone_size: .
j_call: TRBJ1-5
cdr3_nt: TGTGCCAGCAGTTTATGGACAGTCATTCAGCCCCAGCATTTT
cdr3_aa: CASSLWTVIQPQHF

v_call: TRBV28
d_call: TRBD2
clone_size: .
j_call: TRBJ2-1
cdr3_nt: TGTGCCAGCAGTCGACTAGCGGGGAGGACCTACAATGAGCAGTTCTTC
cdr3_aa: CASSRLAGRTYNEQFF

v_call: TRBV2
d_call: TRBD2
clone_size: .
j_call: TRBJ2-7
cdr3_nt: TGTGCCAGCAGTGAAGCGCTTCTAGCGGGGCACTACGAGCAGTACTTC
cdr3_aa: CASSEALLAGHYEQYF

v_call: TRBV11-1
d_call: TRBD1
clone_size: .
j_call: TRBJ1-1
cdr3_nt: TGTGCCAGCAACCGGGACAGAGGTTTTCTTAACACTGAAGCTTTCTTT
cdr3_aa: CASNRDRGFLNTEAFF

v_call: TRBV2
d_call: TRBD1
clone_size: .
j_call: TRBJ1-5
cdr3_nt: TGTGCCAGCAGCAGACAGGGGAATCAGCCCCAGCATTTT
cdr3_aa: CASSRQGNQPQHF

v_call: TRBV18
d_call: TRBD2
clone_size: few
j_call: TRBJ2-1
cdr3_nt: TGTGCCACCTGTGCCGGGACTAGCTACAATGAGCAGTTCTTC
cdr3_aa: CATCAGTSYNEQFF

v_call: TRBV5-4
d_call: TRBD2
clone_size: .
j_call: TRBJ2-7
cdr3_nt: TGTGCCAGCAGCTTGGACCCTCGGGCTAGCGGGGGCGGGGAGCAGTACTTC
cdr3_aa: CASSLDPRASGGGEQYF

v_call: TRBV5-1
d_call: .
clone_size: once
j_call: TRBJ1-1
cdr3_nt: TGCGCCAGCAGCTTAGAACAGAACACTGAAGCTTTCTTT
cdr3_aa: CASSLEQNTEAFF

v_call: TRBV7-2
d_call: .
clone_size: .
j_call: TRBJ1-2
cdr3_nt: TGTGCCAGCAGCGTGAGGGCTGAGGGCTATGGCTACACCTTC
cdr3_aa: CASSVRAEGYGYTF

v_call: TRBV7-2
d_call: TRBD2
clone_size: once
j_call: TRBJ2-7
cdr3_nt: TGTGCCAGCAGCGGCCGGGGTGGTTGGCGGGGGGCGGGCGAGCAGTACTTC
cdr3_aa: CASSGRGGWRGAGEQYF

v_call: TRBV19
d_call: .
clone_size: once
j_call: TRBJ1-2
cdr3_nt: TGTGCCAGTAGTATAATTTTGAGGAAACAGCGGGATACTAACTATGGCTACACCTTC
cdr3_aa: CASSIILRKQRDTNYGYTF

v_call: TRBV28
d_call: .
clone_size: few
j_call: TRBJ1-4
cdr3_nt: TGTGCCAGCAGTTTAACGGAGGAACGCGGAAAACTGTTTTTT
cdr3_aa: CASSLTEERGKLFF

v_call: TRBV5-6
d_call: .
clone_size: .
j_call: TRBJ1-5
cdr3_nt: TGTGCCAGCAGCTTATCTGGTATGAGGAGCAATCAGCCCCAGCATTTT
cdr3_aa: CASSLSGMRSNQPQHF

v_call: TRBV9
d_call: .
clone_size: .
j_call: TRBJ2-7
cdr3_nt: TGTGCCAGCAGCGTCAGCCAAAGGAGCTACGAGCAGTACTTC
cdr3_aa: CASSVSQRSYEQYF

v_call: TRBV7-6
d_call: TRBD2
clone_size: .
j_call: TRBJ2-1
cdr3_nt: TGTGCCAGCAGCCCCGGGGTAGCGGGAGCCCCGGCAGATGAGCAGTTCTTC
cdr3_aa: CASSPGVAGAPADEQFF

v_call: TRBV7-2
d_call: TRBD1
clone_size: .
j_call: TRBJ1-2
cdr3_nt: TGTGCCAGCAGCTCATCCTGGACAGGGGGAATGGGTGGCTACACCTTC
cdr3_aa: CASSSSWTGGMGGYTF

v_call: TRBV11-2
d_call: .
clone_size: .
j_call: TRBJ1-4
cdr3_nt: TGTGCCAGCAGCTTAGCTGCCGGGATTGCAACTAATGAAAAACTGTTTTTT
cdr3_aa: CASSLAAGIATNEKLFF

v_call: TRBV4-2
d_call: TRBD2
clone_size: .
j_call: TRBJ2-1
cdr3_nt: TGTGCCAGCAGCCACACAGCGGGAGTGTACAATGAGCAGTTCTTC
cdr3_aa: CASSHTAGVYNEQFF

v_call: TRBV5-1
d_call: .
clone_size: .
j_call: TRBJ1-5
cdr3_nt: TGCGCCAGCAGTCTAGACAGCAATCAGCCCCAGCATTTT
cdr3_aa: CASSLDSNQPQHF

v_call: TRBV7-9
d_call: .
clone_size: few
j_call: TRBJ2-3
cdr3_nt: TGTGCCACCTCGGCTAGCCACACAGATACGCAGTATTTT
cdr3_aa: CATSASHTDTQYF

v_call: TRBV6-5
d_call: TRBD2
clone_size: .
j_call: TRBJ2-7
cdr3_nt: TGTGCCAGCAATGAAGCGGGAGGGTTCTACGAGCAGTACTTC
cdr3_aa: CASNEAGGFYEQYF

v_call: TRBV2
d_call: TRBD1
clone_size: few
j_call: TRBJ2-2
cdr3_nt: TGTGCCAGCAGCGAGGGACAGGGGGGCGCATGGGCCGGGGAGCTGTTTTTT
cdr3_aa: CASSEGQGGAWAGELFF

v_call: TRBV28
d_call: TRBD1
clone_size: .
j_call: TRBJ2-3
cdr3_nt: TGTGCCAGCACCTCGAATATAGGCAGGGGGCAATCAGATACGCAGTATTTT
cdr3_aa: CASTSNIGRGQSDTQYF

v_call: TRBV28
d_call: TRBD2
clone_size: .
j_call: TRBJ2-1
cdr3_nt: TGTGCCAGCAGTCCCCCCGGCGGGGGGGGAAACAATGAGCAGTTCTTC
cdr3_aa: CASSPPGGGGNNEQFF

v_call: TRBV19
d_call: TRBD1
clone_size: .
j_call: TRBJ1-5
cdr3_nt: TGTGCCAGTACGACAGGGACCAAGGATGGTCAGCCCCAGCATTTT
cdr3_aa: CASTTGTKDGQPQHF

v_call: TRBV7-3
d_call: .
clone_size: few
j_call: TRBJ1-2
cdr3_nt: TGTGCCAGCAGCTTAAATCCTGGGGGGAGTGGTGGCTACACCTTC
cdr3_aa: CASSLNPGGSGGYTF